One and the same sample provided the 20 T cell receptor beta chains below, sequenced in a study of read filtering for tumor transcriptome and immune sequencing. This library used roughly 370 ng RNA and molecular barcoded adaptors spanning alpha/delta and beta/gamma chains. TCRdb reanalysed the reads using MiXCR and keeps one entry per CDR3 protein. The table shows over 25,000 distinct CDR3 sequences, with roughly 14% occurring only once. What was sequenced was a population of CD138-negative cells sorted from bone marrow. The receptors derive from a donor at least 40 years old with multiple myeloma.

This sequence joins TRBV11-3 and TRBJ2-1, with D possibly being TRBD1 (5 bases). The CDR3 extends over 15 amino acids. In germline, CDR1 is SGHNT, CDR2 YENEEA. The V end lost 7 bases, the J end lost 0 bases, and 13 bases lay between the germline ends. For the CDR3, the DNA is TGTGCCAGCAACCTAATAGACAGCTCCTACAATGAGCAGTTCTTC. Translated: CASNLIDSSYNEQFF.

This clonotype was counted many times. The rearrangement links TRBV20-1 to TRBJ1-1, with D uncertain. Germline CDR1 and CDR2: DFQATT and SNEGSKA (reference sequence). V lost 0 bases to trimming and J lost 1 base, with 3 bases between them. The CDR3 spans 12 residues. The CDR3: CSARDGNTEAFF. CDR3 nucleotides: TGCAGTGCTAGAGATGGGAACACTGAAGCTTTCTTT.

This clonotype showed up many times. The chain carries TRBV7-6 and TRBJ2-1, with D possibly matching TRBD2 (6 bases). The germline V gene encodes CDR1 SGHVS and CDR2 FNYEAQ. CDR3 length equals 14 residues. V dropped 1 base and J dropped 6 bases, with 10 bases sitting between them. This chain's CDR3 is CASSLDGSANEQFF. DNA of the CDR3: TGTGCCAGCAGCTTAGACGGGAGCGCCAATGAGCAGTTCTTC.

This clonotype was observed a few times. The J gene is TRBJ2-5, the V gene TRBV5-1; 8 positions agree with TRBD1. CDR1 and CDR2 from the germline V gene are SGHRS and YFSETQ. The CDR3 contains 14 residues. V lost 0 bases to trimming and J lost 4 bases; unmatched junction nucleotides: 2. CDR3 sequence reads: CASSLVGQGETQYF. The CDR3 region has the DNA TGCGCCAGCAGCTTGGTTGGACAGGGAGAGACCCAGTACTTC.

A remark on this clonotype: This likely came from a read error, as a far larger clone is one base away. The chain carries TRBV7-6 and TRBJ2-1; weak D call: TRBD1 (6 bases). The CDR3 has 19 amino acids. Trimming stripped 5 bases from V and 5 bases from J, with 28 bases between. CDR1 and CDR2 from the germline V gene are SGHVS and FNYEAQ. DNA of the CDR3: TGTGCCAGCAGCCACGGGCTTCCGCGGACAGTGTTAGCCAACAATGAGCAGTTCTTC. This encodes CASSHGLPRTVLANNEQFF.

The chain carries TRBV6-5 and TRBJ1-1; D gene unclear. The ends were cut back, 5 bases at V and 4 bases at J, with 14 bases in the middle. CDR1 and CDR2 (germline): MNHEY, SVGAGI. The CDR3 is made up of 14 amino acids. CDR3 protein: CASSPLLKGTEAFF. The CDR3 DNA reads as TGTGCCAGCAGTCCTCTGCTAAAAGGCACTGAAGCTTTCTTT.

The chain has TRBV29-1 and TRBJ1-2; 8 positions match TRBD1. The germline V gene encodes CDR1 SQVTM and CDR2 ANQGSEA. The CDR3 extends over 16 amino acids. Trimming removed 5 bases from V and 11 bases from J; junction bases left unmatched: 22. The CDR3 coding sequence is TGCAGCGTTATATTGAAGAGACAGGGGACCCTTTCCAATTACACCTTC. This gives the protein CSVILKRQGTLSNYTF. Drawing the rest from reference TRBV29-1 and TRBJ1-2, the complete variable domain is SAVISQKPSRDICQRGTSLTIQCQVDSQVTMMFWYRQQPGQSLTLIATANQGSEATYESGFVIDKFPISRPNLTFSTLTVSNMSPEDSSIYLCSVILKRQGTLSNYTFGSGTRLTVV.

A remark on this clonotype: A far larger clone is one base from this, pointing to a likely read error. The CDR3 DNA is TGTGCCAGCAGCTTCCGGCGGGAGGGCCAGAAAGAGCAGTTCTTC. This sequence encodes CASSFRREGQKEQFF. This sequence joins TRBV7-6 and TRBJ2-1; 9 bases agree with TRBD2. J gave up 10 bases and V 3 bases, and 10 bases lay outside the gene matches. CDR3 length: 15 residues. CDR1 and CDR2 from the germline V gene are SGHVS and FNYEAQ.

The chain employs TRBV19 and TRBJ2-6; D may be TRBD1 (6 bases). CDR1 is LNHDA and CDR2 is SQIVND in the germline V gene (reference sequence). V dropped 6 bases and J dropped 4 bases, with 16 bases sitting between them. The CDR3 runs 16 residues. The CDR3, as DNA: TGTGCCAGTAGCCGCACAGGGTTAACCGGGGCCAACGTCCTGACTTTC. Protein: CASSRTGLTGANVLTF.

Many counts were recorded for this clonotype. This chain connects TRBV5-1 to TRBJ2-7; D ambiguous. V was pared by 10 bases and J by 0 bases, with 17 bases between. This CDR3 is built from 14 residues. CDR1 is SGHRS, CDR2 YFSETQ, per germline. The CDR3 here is CAGSIPHFSYEQYF. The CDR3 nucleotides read TGCGCCGGTTCCATTCCCCATTTCTCCTACGAGCAGTACTTC.

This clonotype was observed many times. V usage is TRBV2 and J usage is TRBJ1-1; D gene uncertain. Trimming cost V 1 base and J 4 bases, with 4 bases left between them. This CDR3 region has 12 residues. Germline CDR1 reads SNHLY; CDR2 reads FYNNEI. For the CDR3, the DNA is TGTGCCAGCAGTGAAGGGGGCACTGAAGCTTTCTTT. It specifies CASSEGGTEAFF.

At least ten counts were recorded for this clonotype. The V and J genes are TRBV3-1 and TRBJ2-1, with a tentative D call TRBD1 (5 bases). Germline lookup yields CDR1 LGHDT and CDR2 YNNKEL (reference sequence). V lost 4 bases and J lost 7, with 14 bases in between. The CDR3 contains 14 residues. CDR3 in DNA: TGTGCCAGCAGCCCCCCCCAGGGTCGGAATGAGCAGTTCTTC. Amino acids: CASSPPQGRNEQFF.

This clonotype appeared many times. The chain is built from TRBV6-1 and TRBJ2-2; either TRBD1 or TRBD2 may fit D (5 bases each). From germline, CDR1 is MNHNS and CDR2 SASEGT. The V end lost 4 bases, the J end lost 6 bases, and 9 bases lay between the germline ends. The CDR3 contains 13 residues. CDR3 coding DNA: TGTGCCAGCAGTGCCGGGACCCCCGGGGAGCTGTTTTTT. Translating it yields CASSAGTPGELFF.

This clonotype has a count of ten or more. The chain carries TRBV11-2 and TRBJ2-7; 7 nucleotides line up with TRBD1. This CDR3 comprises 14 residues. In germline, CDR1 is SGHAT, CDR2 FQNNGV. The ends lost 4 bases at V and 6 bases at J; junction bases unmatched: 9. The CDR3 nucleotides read TGTGCCAGCAGCTCGATGACAGGGTTAGGCGAGCAGTACTTC. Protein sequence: CASSSMTGLGEQYF.

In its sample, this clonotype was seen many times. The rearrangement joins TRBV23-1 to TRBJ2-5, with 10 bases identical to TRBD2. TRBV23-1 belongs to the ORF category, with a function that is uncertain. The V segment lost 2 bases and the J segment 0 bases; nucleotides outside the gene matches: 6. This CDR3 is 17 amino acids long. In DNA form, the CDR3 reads TGCGCCAGCAGTCAAGTTTCTAGCGGGAGAGACCAAGAGACCCAGTACTTC. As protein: CASSQVSSGRDQETQYF.

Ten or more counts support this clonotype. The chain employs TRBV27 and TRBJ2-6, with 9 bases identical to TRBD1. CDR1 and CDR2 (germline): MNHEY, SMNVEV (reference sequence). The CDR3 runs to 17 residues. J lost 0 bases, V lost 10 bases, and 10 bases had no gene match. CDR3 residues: CATTRQGVNSGANVLTF. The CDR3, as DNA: TGTGCCACGACCCGACAGGGGGTAAACTCTGGGGCCAACGTCCTGACTTTC.

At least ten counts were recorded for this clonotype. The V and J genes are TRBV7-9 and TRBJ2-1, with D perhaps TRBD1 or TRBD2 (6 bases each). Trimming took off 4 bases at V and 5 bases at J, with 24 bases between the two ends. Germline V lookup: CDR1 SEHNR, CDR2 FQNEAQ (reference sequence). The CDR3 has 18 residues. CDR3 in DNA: TGTGCCAGCAGCTCGACGCGGGACACCCGAAAGTACGACAATGAGCAGTTCTTC. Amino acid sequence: CASSSTRDTRKYDNEQFF.

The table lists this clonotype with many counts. CDR3 nucleotide sequence: TGTGCCAGCAGTTCCGGGACAGACTATGGCTACACCTTC. Amino acid sequence: CASSSGTDYGYTF. The rearrangement joins TRBV28 to TRBJ1-2; 7 bases map to TRBD1. The germline gives CDR1 MDHEN, CDR2 SYDVKM. There are 13 residues in the CDR3. V gave up 4 bases and J gave up 3 bases; unmatched junction bases: 2.

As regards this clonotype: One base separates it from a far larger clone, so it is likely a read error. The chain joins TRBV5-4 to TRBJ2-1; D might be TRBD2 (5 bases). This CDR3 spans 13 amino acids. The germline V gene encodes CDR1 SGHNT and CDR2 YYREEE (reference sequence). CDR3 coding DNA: TGCGCCGGCAGCTTGGGAACTAGCAATGAGCAGTTCTTC. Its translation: CAGSLGTSNEQFF.

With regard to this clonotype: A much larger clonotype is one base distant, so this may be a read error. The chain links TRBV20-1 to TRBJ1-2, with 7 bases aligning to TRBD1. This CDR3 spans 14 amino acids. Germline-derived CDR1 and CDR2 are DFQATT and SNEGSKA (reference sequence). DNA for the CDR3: TGCAGTGCTAGAGGACAGGGAACTAACCATGGCTACACCTTC. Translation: CSARGQGTNHGYTF.